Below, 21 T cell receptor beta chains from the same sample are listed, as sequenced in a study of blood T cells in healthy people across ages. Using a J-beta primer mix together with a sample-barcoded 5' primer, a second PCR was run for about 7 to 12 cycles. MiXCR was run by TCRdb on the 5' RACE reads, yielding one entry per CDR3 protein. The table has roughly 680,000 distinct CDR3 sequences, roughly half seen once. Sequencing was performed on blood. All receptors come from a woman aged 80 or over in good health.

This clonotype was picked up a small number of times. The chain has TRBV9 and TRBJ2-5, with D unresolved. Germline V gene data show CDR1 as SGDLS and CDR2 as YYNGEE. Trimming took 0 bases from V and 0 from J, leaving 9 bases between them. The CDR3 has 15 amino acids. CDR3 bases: TGTGCCAGCAGCGTAGCCCCGGGTAACCAAGAGACCCAGTACTTC. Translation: CASSVAPGNQETQYF. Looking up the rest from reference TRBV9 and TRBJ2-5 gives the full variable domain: DSGVTQTPKHLITATGQRVTLRCSPRSGDLSVYWYQQSLDQGLQFLIQYYNGEERAKGNILERFSAQQFPDLHSELNLSSLELGDSALYFCASSVAPGNQETQYFGPGTRLLVL.

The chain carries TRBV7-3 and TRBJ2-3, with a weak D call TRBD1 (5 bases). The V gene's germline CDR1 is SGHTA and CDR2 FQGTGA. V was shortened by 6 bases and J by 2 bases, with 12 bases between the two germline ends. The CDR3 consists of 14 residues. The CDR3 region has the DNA TGTGCCAGCAGTCGACAGCCTTACACAGATACGCAGTATTTT. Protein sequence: CASSRQPYTDTQYF.

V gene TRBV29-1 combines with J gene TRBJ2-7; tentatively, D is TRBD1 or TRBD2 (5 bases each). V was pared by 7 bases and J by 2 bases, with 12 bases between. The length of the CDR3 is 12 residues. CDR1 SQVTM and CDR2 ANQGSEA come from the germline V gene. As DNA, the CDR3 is TGCAGCGGAGGGGACGGAACCTACGAGCAGTACTTC. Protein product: CSGGDGTYEQYF.

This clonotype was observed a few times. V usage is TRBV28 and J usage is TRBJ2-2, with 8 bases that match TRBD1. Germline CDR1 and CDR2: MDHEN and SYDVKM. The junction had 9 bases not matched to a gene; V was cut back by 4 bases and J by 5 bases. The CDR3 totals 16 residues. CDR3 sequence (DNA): TGTGCCAGCAGTTCCCCGACCAGGGGGCGGACCGGGGAGCTGTTTTTT. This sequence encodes CASSSPTRGRTGELFF.

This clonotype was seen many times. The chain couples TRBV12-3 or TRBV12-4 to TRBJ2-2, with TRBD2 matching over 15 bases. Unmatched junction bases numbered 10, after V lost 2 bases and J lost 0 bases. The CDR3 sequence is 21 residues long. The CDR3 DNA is TGTGCCAGCAGTTTAACAAAGGCAGGACTAGCGGGGGGGACGAACACCGGGGAGCTGTTTTTT. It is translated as CASSLTKAGLAGGTNTGELFF.

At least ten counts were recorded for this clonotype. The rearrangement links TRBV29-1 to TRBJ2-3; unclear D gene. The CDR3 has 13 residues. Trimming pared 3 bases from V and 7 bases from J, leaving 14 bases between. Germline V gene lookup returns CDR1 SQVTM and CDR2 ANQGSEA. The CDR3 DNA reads TGCAGCGTTGACTCATACGCTAGAAATACGCAGTATTTT. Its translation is CSVDSYARNTQYF.

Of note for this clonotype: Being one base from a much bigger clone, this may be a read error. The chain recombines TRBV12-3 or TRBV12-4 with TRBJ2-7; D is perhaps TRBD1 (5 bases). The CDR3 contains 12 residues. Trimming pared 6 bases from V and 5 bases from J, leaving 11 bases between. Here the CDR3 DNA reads TGTGCCAGCAGGCCCGACAGCGACGAGCAGTACTTC. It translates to CASRPDSDEQYF.

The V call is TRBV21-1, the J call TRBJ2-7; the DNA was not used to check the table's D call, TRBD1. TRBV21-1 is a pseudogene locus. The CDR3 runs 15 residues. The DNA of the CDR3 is TGTGCCAACCCCCGGGGGAGCCAGAGCTCCTACGAGCAGTACTTC. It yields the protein CANPRGSQSSYEQYF.

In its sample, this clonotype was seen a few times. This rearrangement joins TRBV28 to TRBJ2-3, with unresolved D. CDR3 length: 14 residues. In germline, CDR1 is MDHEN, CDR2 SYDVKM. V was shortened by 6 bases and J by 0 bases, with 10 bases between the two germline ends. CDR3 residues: CASRWSRSTDTQYF. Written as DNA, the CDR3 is TGTGCCAGCAGATGGAGCAGGAGCACAGATACGCAGTATTTT.

CDR3 amino acids: CASSAPATNEKLFF. Written as DNA, the CDR3 is TGTGCCAGCAGTGCCCCCGCAACTAATGAAAAACTGTTTTTT. V usage is TRBV2 and J usage is TRBJ1-4; D gene uncertain. This CDR3 comprises 14 residues. Germline assignment: CDR1 SNHLY and CDR2 FYNNEI. The V gene lost 4 bases and the J gene lost 0 bases, with 6 bases spanning the gap.

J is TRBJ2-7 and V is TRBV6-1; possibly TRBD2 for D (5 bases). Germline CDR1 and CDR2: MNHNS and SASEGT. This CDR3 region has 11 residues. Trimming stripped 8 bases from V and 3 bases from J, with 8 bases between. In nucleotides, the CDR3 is TGTGCCAGCCAAGGGAGCTACGAGCAGTACTTC. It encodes CASQGSYEQYF.

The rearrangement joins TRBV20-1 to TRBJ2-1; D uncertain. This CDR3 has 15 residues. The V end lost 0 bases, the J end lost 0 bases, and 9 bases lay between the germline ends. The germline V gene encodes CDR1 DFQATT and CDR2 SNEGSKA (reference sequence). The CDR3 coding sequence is TGCAGTGCTAGAGATGCGGAAAGCTCCTACAATGAGCAGTTCTTC. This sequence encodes CSARDAESSYNEQFF.

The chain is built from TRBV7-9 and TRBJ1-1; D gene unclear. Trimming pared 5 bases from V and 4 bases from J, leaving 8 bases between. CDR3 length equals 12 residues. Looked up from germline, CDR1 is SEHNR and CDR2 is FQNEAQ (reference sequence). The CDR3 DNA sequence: TGTGCCAGCAGCGGGCCCCTCACTGAAGCTTTCTTT. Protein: CASSGPLTEAFF.

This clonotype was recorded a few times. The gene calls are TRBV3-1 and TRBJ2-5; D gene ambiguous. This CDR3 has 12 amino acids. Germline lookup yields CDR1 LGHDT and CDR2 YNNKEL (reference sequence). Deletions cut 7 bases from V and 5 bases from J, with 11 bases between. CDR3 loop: CASTLGPETQYF. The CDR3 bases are TGTGCCAGCACCCTCGGCCCGGAGACCCAGTACTTC.

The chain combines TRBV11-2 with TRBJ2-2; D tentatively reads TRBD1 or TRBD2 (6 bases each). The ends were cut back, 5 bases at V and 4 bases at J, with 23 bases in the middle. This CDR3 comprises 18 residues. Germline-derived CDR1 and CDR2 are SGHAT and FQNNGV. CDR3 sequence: CASSQAPRGGRGTGELFF. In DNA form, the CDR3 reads TGTGCCAGCAGCCAAGCTCCCAGGGGAGGTCGAGGCACCGGGGAGCTGTTTTTT.

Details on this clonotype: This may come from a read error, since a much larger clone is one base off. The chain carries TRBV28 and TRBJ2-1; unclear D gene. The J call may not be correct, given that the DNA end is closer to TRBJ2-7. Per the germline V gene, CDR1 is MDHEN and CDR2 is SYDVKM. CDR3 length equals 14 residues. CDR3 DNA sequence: TGTGCCAGCACAATTGGAGCATCCTACAATGAGCAGTACTTC. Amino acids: CASTIGASYNEQYF.

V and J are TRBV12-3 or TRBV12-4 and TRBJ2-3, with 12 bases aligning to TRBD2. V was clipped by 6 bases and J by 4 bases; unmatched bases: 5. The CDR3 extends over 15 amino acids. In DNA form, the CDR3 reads TGTGCCAGCAGCCATCGACTAGCGGGAGCAGATACGCAGTATTTT. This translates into CASSHRLAGADTQYF.

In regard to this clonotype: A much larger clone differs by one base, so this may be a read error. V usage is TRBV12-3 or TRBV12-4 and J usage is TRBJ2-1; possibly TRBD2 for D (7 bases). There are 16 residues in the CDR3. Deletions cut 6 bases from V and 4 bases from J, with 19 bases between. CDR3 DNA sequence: TGTGCCAGCAGGGGACTATCGGGGGCCAATTACAATGAGCAGTTCTTC. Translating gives CASRGLSGANYNEQFF.

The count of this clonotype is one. CDR3: CSAREFGGRDNEQFF. In DNA form, the CDR3 reads TGCAGTGCTAGAGAGTTCGGGGGCCGGGACAATGAGCAGTTCTTC. The chain links TRBV20-1 to TRBJ2-1, with D perhaps assigned TRBD1 or TRBD2 (6 bases each). The CDR3 is 15 amino acids. Germline V CDR1 and CDR2: DFQATT, SNEGSKA (reference sequence). V gave up 0 bases and J gave up 5 bases, with 14 bases separating them.

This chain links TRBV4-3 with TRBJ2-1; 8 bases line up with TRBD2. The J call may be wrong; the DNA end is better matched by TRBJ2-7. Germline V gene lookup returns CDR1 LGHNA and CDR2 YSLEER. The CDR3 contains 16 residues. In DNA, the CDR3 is TGCGCCAGCAGCCGTCAAGCGGGAGACGTCTACAATGAGCAGTACTTC. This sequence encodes CASSRQAGDVYNEQYF.

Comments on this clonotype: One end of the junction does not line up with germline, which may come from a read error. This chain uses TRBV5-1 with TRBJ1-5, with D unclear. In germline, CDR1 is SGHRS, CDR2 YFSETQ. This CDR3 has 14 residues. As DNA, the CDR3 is TGCGCCGGCAGCTTGGAGGGCGGCAATCAGCCCCAGCATTTT. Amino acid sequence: CAGSLEGGNQPQHF. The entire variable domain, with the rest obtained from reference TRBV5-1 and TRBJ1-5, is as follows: KAGVTQTPRYLIKTRGQQVTLSCSPISGHRSVSWYQQTPGQGLQFLFEYFSETQRNKGNFPGRFSGRQFSNSRSEMNVSTLELGDSALYLCAGSLEGGNQPQHFGDGTRLSIL.